One and the same sample provided the 17 T cell receptor beta chains below, sequenced in a study of blood T cell repertoires in COVID-19 (dated by TCRdb to the early 2020s). The method was the immunoSEQ multiplex PCR assay. TCRdb holds this immuneACCESS table with in-frame rearrangements only. Some clones are missing; in checked studies, unresolved V genes explain under half, and the rest has no known cause. Across this sample there are fewer than 250,000 clones, with approximately 80% seen only once. The ten largest account for approximately 0.97% of the sample. Sequenced input: peripheral blood. These TCRs come from a man aged 60 to 75 with COVID-19, enrolled during active disease.

The genes are TRBV30 and TRBJ1-2, with D unresolved. V was clipped by 0 bases and J by 2 bases, with 10 bases between them. Germline V CDR1 and CDR2: GTSNPN, SVGIG (reference sequence). The CDR3 totals 14 residues. Here the CDR3 reads CAWSVRGPNYGYTF. The CDR3 region has the DNA TGTGCCTGGAGTGTACGAGGGCCCAACTATGGCTACACCTTC. The full variable domain, with the rest looked up from reference TRBV30 and TRBJ1-2, is SQTIHQWPATLVQPVGSPLSLECTVEGTSNPNLYWYRQAAGRGLQLLFYSVGIGQISSEVPQNLSASRPQDRQFILSSKKLLLSDSGFYLCAWSVRGPNYGYTFGSGTRLTVV.

The CDR3 DNA sequence: TGTGCCAGCAGCCGGGACACCTCCAACTATGGCTACACCTTC. This translates into CASSRDTSNYGYTF. This chain links TRBV2 with TRBJ1-2, with D possibly being TRBD1 (6 bases). CDR1 SNHLY and CDR2 FYNNEI come from the germline V gene. Deletions cut 6 bases from V and 2 bases from J, with 13 bases between. This CDR3 spans 14 amino acids.

A single count supports this clone. The chain links TRBV18 to TRBJ1-4; the match to TRBD1 covers 7 bases. V was pared by 3 bases and J by 8 bases, with 6 bases of the junction left unmatched. CDR1 KGHSH and CDR2 LQKENI come from the germline V gene. The CDR3 sequence is 14 residues long. The CDR3 region is CASSPGTGEEKLFF. The CDR3 DNA sequence: TGTGCCAGCTCACCCGGAACAGGGGAAGAAAAACTGTTTTTT.

The chain links TRBV3-1 (or the pseudogene TRBV3-2) to TRBJ1-5; tentative D call: TRBD1 (6 bases). This CDR3 has 13 residues. V lost 4 bases and J lost 5, with 9 bases in between. Germline CDR1 LGHDT, CDR2 YNNKEL (reference sequence). The CDR3 protein is CASSRQGYQPQHF. The CDR3 coding sequence is TGTGCCAGCAGCCGGCAGGGGTATCAGCCCCAGCATTTT.

This clone has a handful of counts. The V and J genes are TRBV5-1 and TRBJ1-4; TRBD1 is a possible D gene (5 bases). Germline V gene lookup returns CDR1 SGHRS and CDR2 YFSETQ. The CDR3 extends over 16 amino acids. V lost 2 bases to trimming and J lost 3 bases, with 14 bases between them. The CDR3 is CASSFGQPVPNEKLFF. The DNA of the CDR3 is TGCGCCAGCAGCTTTGGACAACCCGTCCCTAATGAAAAACTGTTTTTT.

This clone was seen a single time. This sequence joins TRBV19 and TRBJ1-2; D remains ambiguous. This CDR3 has 14 residues. CDR1 is LNHDA and CDR2 is SQIVND in the germline V gene (reference sequence). V gave up 5 bases and J gave up 8 bases, with 18 bases separating them. The CDR3 nucleotides read TGTGCCAGTAGTCAAATCGCGGGCAGCAAGGGCTACACCTTC. It yields the protein CASSQIAGSKGYTF.

V and J are TRBV18 and TRBJ2-7; 8 bases map to TRBD1. The V gene end was trimmed by 2 bases and the J gene end by 3 bases; junction bases not matched to a gene: 6. CDR1 KGHSH and CDR2 LQKENI come from the germline V gene. The CDR3 extends over 15 amino acids. CDR3 DNA sequence: TGTGCCAGCTCACCAGGTACAGGGGGATTCTACGAGCAGTACTTC. Translated: CASSPGTGGFYEQYF.

The V gene is TRBV27, the J gene TRBJ1-2; TRBD1 agrees at 7 bases. This CDR3 is 14 amino acids long. The germline gives CDR1 MNHEY, CDR2 SMNVEV (reference sequence). The junction had 8 bases not matched to a gene; V was cut back by 2 bases and J by 8 bases. CDR3 sequence: CASSLNRQGGGYTF. The CDR3 coding sequence is TGTGCCAGCAGTTTAAACCGACAGGGTGGGGGCTACACCTTC.

The chain is built from TRBV9 and TRBJ2-1; D unresolved. The CDR3 runs 17 residues. The V gene's germline CDR1 is SGDLS and CDR2 YYNGEE. The V end was cut by 0 bases, the J end by 7 bases, with 20 bases between. The CDR3 DNA reads as TGTGCCAGCAGCGTAGGGAGTATGTGGGTAGGATTGAATGAGCAGTTCTTC. Residues: CASSVGSMWVGLNEQFF.

The chain has TRBV27 and TRBJ2-2, with TRBD1 matching 9 bases. The CDR3 is made up of 16 amino acids. V dropped 5 bases and J dropped 1; count of bases not matched to a gene: 5. Germline CDR1 reads MNHEY; CDR2 reads SMNVEV (reference sequence). For the CDR3, the DNA is TGTGCCAGCAGTACCCACAGGGGGCTGAACACCGGGGAGCTGTTTTTT. Translated: CASSTHRGLNTGELFF.

A few counts support this clone. The J gene is TRBJ1-5, the V gene TRBV15; 7 bases line up with TRBD1. Losses at the gene ends were 1 base for V and 2 bases for J; bases not matched to a gene: 2. Germline V gene sequence: CDR1 LNHNV, CDR2 YYDKDF (reference sequence). The CDR3 runs 15 residues. The DNA for the CDR3 is TGTGCCACCAGCAGAGGGACAGGAGGCAATCAGCCCCAGCATTTT. Protein sequence: CATSRGTGGNQPQHF.

The V gene is TRBV7-9, the J gene TRBJ2-3; 9 positions match TRBD2. The CDR3 is made up of 17 amino acids. V trimming: 5 bases; J trimming: 4 bases; junction bases outside the gene matches: 13. Germline values: CDR1 SEHNR, CDR2 FQNEAQ (reference sequence). CDR3 amino acids: CASSNDLGREGADTQYF. The CDR3 coding sequence is TGTGCCAGCAGCAATGATCTGGGGCGGGAGGGGGCAGATACGCAGTATTTT.

The chain links TRBV6-4 to TRBJ2-3, with 7 bases identical to TRBD1. Unmatched junction bases numbered 13, after V lost 3 bases and J lost 7 bases. CDR3 size: 16 residues. Per germline, CDR1 MRHNA and CDR2 SNTAGT. CDR3 region: CASSEGLQGVRNTQYF. The CDR3 DNA follows: TGTGCCAGCAGTGAAGGTTTGCAGGGGGTGAGGAATACGCAGTATTTT.

The rearrangement uses TRBV5-1 and TRBJ2-3; 14 bases are a match to TRBD2. CDR3 size: 15 residues. CDR1 is SGHRS and CDR2 is YFSETQ in the germline V gene. J gave up 4 bases and V 4 bases, and 2 bases lay outside the gene matches. The DNA for the CDR3 is TGCGCCAGCAGCGAGGGACTAGCGGGAGCAGATACGCAGTATTTT. This encodes CASSEGLAGADTQYF.

The V gene is TRBV10-3, the J gene TRBJ2-7; a weak D match, TRBD2 (5 bases). Trimming removed 7 bases from V and 2 bases from J, with 12 bases in between. Germline assignment: CDR1 ENHRY and CDR2 SYGVKD. This CDR3 is 13 amino acids long. Here the CDR3 reads CAITPGSPYEQYF. As DNA, the CDR3 is TGTGCCATCACCCCGGGATCCCCCTACGAGCAGTACTTC.

This sequence joins TRBV5-6 and TRBJ1-1; 7 nucleotides line up with TRBD1. The CDR3 has 15 amino acids. The V gene end was trimmed by 3 bases and the J gene end by 1 base; junction bases not matched to a gene: 6. Germline CDR1 reads SGHDT; CDR2 reads YYEEEE. The CDR3, as DNA: TGTGCCAGCAGCTACTCAACAGGGGCGAACACTGAAGCTTTCTTT. Protein: CASSYSTGANTEAFF.

This clone was observed a single time. This CDR3 reads CASSSGYSSNQPQHF. CDR3 nucleotide sequence: TGTGCCAGCAGTTCGGGGTACAGTTCCAATCAGCCCCAGCATTTT. The chain links TRBV6-2 or TRBV6-3 to TRBJ1-5; D uncertain. The V gene lost 4 bases and the J gene lost 3 bases, with 13 bases spanning the gap. Germline values: CDR1 MNHEY, CDR2 SVGEGT. This CDR3 contains 15 residues.